Listed below are T cell receptor beta chains from one sample, sequenced in a study of cytomegalovirus exposure and HLA in healthy donors. Produced via immunoSEQ multiplex PCR; TCRdb's table is partial and in-frame only. The repertoire holds some 110,000 clones, over 70% seen once, with under 1.5% in the top ten. What was sequenced was PBMCs. Source of these receptors: a man in his forties in good health and CMV-seronegative. Both conserved end residues are part of each CDR3. A D gene is named only where the DNA matches it firmly. The size entry is marked missing in some rows and otherwise reads once, few, many or a size class.

V gene	J gene	clone size	D gene	CDR3 DNA	CDR3 protein
TRBV6-6	TRBJ1-4	NA	TRBD1	TGTGCCAGCAGTCCCCTCCGGACAGGGGGTGAAAAACTGTTTTTT	CASSPLRTGGEKLFF
TRBV6-5	TRBJ2-7	NA	NA	TGTGCCAGCAGTTACTATGACAGTTACGAGCAGTACTTC	CASSYYDSYEQYF
TRBV10-3	TRBJ2-7	NA	TRBD2	TGTGCCATCAGTCCTAGCGGAATAAACTCAAACTCCTACGAGCAGTACTTC	CAISPSGINSNSYEQYF
TRBV21-1	TRBJ2-5	NA	NA	TGTGCCAGCAGCAAAGGGCCGACAAAACAAGAGACCCAGTACTTC	CASSKGPTKQETQYF
TRBV7-9	TRBJ2-1	NA	TRBD1	TGTGCCAGCAGCGTTCCGGGACAGGAGCAGTTCTTC	CASSVPGQEQFF
TRBV4-1	TRBJ2-7	NA	TRBD2	TGCGCCAGCAGCCGGGGACTAGCGGACCACGAGCAGTACTTC	CASSRGLADHEQYF
TRBV11-3	TRBJ2-7	NA	NA	TGTGCCAGCAGCCCCTTGGCTCGCTACGAGCAGTACTTC	CASSPLARYEQYF
TRBV14	TRBJ2-5	NA	NA	TGTGCCAGCAGCCCTCACAGGACAGTACAAGAGACCCAGTACTTC	CASSPHRTVQETQYF
TRBV29-1	TRBJ2-7	NA	NA	TGCAGCGTTGAAGAAATAGGTCGGGAACACCCCTACGAGCAGTACTTC	CSVEEIGREHPYEQYF
TRBV19	TRBJ2-1	NA	NA	TGTGCCAGTAGTACTCACAGGGTGGCTGAGCAGTTCTTC	CASSTHRVAEQFF
TRBV4-3	TRBJ2-7	NA	TRBD1	TGCGCCAGCAGCCAGGACAGGGTCGGCTACGAGCAGTACTTC	CASSQDRVGYEQYF
TRBV18	TRBJ2-3	NA	NA	TGTGCCAGCTCACCCGACTATTTGGGCACAGATACGCAGTATTTT	CASSPDYLGTDTQYF
TRBV28	TRBJ1-4	NA	NA	TGTGCCACCTTGGGGCAACTGGGTGAAAAACTGTTTTTT	CATLGQLGEKLFF
TRBV11-3	TRBJ2-1	NA	TRBD2	TGTGCCAGCAGCTCGCAACTAGCGCCCTACAATGAGCAGTTCTTC	CASSSQLAPYNEQFF
TRBV29-1	TRBJ1-2	NA	TRBD1	TGCAGCGGTTCTACAGGGGCGGACTATGGCTACACCTTC	CSGSTGADYGYTF
TRBV6-5	TRBJ1-1	NA	NA	TGTGCCAGCAGTTACAGGCAGCGAACTGAAGCTTTCTTT	CASSYRQRTEAFF
TRBV2	TRBJ1-2	NA	NA	TGTGCCAGCAGCCCCCGGGCGGGGTATGGCTACACCTTC	CASSPRAGYGYTF
TRBV6-1	TRBJ1-1	NA	NA	TGTGCCAGCCACTTGGTCAGGGGGAACACTGAAGCTTTCTTT	CASHLVRGNTEAFF
TRBV10-2	TRBJ1-2	NA	NA	TGCGCCAGCAGTGTACAGCCTAACTATGGCTACACCTTC	CASSVQPNYGYTF
TRBV19	TRBJ1-1	NA	NA	TGTGCCAGTAGCCCTGTCCTACCTCGAGGAAACACTGAAGCTTTCTTT	CASSPVLPRGNTEAFF
TRBV10-1	TRBJ2-1	NA	TRBD2	TGCGCCAGCAGTGAGAATTTGGGTACTAGCGGGAGGTCGGATGAGCAGTTCTTC	CASSENLGTSGRSDEQFF
TRBV7-2	TRBJ2-5	NA	TRBD1	TGTGCCAGCAGCTTTGCAGGGACAGTCCAAGAGACCCAGTACTTC	CASSFAGTVQETQYF
TRBV7-2	TRBJ2-5	NA	TRBD2	TGTGCCAGCAGCTTAGTCCTAGCGGGGGAGACCCAGTACTTC	CASSLVLAGETQYF
TRBV6-6	TRBJ1-1	once	NA	TGTGCCAGCAGAAAGGACAGGAACACTGAAGCTTTCTTT	CASRKDRNTEAFF
TRBV5-1	TRBJ2-7	NA	NA	TGCGCCAGCAGCTTGGCCGACAGCTCCTACGAGCAGTACTTC	CASSLADSSYEQYF
TRBV6-1	TRBJ1-3	few	NA	TGTGCCAGCAGTGAATACGGGGGAAGCTCTGGAAACACCATATATTTT	CASSEYGGSSGNTIYF
TRBV7-9	TRBJ1-1	NA	TRBD1	TGTGCCAGCAGCCCTCGGACAGGGAGGGACACTGAAGCTTTCTTT	CASSPRTGRDTEAFF
TRBV4-2	TRBJ1-1	NA	NA	TGTGCCTGTATAACAGCAGGCTCCGCGAACACTGAAGCTTTCTTT	CACITAGSANTEAFF
TRBV5-1	TRBJ2-1	NA	TRBD2	TGCGCCAGCAGCACCTCTAGCGGGAGCCACAATGAGCAGTTCTTC	CASSTSSGSHNEQFF
TRBV7-6	TRBJ2-1	NA	NA	TGTGCCAGCAGCTTAGGTCAGGCCAGGGTGAATGAGCAGTTCTTC	CASSLGQARVNEQFF
TRBV7-8	TRBJ2-7	NA	TRBD1	TGTGCCAGCAGCCCCCGGAGGACAGGGTCCTACGAGCAGTACTTC	CASSPRRTGSYEQYF
TRBV19	TRBJ1-5	once	TRBD1	TGTGCCAGTAGCCAACAGGGGGCGAGAAATCAGCCCCAGCATTTT	CASSQQGARNQPQHF
TRBV5-1	TRBJ2-7	once	NA	TGCGCCAGCAGACTCGGGGGAACAAACGAGCAGTACTTC	CASRLGGTNEQYF
TRBV7-9	TRBJ2-7	NA	NA	TGTGCCAGCAGCCACCGTGACAGGAGCTACGAGCAGTACTTC	CASSHRDRSYEQYF
TRBV5-1	TRBJ2-3	NA	NA	TGCGCCAGCAGCTTGGTAGACAGGCGAAACCCCAGCACAGATACGCAGTATTTT	CASSLVDRRNPSTDTQYF
TRBV30	TRBJ1-5	NA	NA	TGTGCCTGGAGTTCCACCGGGACACTTAGCAATCAGCCCCAGCATTTT	CAWSSTGTLSNQPQHF
TRBV6-5	TRBJ2-7	NA	TRBD1	TGTGCCAGCAGTTCGTACCGGGACAGGTCTAGGGAGCAGTACTTC	CASSSYRDRSREQYF
TRBV6-5	TRBJ1-5	NA	NA	TGTGCCAGCAGTTACTTGGGGGCGGGTCAGCCCCAGCATTTT	CASSYLGAGQPQHF
TRBV9	TRBJ1-4	NA	TRBD1	TGTGCCAGCAGCGGCACAGGGGATAAGGGCCCAAATGAAAAACTGTTTTTT	CASSGTGDKGPNEKLFF
TRBV13	TRBJ2-7	once	TRBD2	TGTGCCAGCAGCTTTGAGCGGGAGGGCCCCTACGAGCAGTACTTC	CASSFEREGPYEQYF
TRBV6-1	TRBJ2-1	NA	TRBD2	TGTGCCAGCAACCCGGGACTAGCGCTATACAATGAGCAGTTCTTC	CASNPGLALYNEQFF
TRBV5-3	TRBJ2-1	NA	TRBD1	TGTGCCAGAAGCCAAGGGCACACAGGGGCGCTATACAATGAGCAGTTCTTC	CARSQGHTGALYNEQFF
TRBV27	TRBJ2-6	NA	TRBD1	TGTGCCAGCGGGACCCTGTTACCAAGGACAGGGCGATCTGGGGCCAACGTCCTGACTTTC	CASGTLLPRTGRSGANVLTF
TRBV20-1	TRBJ2-1	NA	NA	TGCAGTGCGAGGCCTCACAATGAGCAGTTCTTC	CSARPHNEQFF
TRBV10-3	TRBJ2-7	few	NA	TGTGCCATCAGTGAAAGCGGAAAGGAGCAGTACTTC	CAISESGKEQYF
TRBV5-1	TRBJ2-5	NA	NA	TGCGCCAGCAAGTCGACAGATGGGTTTTTGGAGACCCAGTACTTC	CASKSTDGFLETQYF
TRBV12-5	TRBJ2-1	NA	NA	TGTGCTAGTGGTTTAATTTCCGGAGATGAGCAGTTCTTC	CASGLISGDEQFF
TRBV6-5	TRBJ2-3	NA	NA	TGTGCCACATGGCTGGGGGCGGGGGAGTGGGATACGCAGTATTTT	CATWLGAGEWDTQYF
TRBV10-2	TRBJ1-1	few	NA	TGCGCCAGCAGTGAGTCTCTTGGGGCCACTGAAGCTTTCTTT	CASSESLGATEAFF
TRBV19	TRBJ2-5	once	TRBD2	TGTGCCAGTAGTCCGAACGGACTAGCGGGATCAGAGACCCAGTACTTC	CASSPNGLAGSETQYF